The 21 T cell receptor beta chains listed next were all sequenced from one sample in a study of blood T cell repertoires in COVID-19. The data were produced by immunoSEQ multiplex PCR, yet TCRdb's version contains in-frame clones alone and is incomplete. The sample yields some 100,000 clones, over 60% seen once. The material sequenced was peripheral blood. These receptors were obtained from a man aged 70 or older with acute or convalescent COVID-19.

The chain has TRBV7-2 and TRBJ1-5, with D unresolved. This CDR3 is built from 17 residues. The V and J ends lost 5 bases and 3 bases respectively, with 20 bases between them. Germline V gene lookup returns CDR1 SGHTA and CDR2 FQGNSA. Here the CDR3 reads CASSPPGNIPHNQPQHF. The DNA of the CDR3 is TGTGCCAGCAGCCCTCCGGGTAACATCCCCCACAATCAGCCCCAGCATTTT.

The genes are TRBV28 and TRBJ2-7; TRBD1 matches 7 bases. After removal of 4 bases from V and 5 bases from J, the junction contained 5 bases not matched to a gene. Germline loops: CDR1 MDHEN, CDR2 SYDVKM. This CDR3 contains 13 residues. DNA for the CDR3: TGTGCCAGCAGTTATAACAGGGGCCACGAGCAGTACTTC. It specifies CASSYNRGHEQYF.

This chain links TRBV5-1 with TRBJ2-3; 9 nucleotides agree with TRBD2. Germline V CDR1 and CDR2: SGHRS, YFSETQ. CDR3 length: 15 amino acids. V lost 0 bases, J lost 5 bases, and 4 bases stayed unmatched. The CDR3 protein is CASSLVAGGVDTQYF. The CDR3 coding sequence is TGCGCCAGCAGCTTGGTGGCGGGAGGGGTAGATACGCAGTATTTT.

The chain uses TRBV10-1 and TRBJ1-1; TRBD1 is a possible D gene (6 bases). Trimming stripped 2 bases from V and 2 bases from J, with 9 bases between. The CDR3 has 14 residues. Germline V CDR1 and CDR2: WNHNN, SYGVQD (reference sequence). CDR3 sequence (DNA): TGCGCCAGCAGTGAGATGGGACAAAACACTGAAGCTTTCTTT. Amino acid sequence: CASSEMGQNTEAFF.

This clone showed up just once. V is TRBV7-2 and J is TRBJ2-7; maybe TRBD2 (6 bases). Germline CDR1 SGHTA, CDR2 FQGNSA. The CDR3 has 15 amino acids. The ends were cut back, 5 bases at V and 0 bases at J, with 14 bases in the middle. This CDR3 reads CASSVGTGSSYEQYF. For the CDR3, the DNA is TGTGCCAGCAGCGTCGGGACTGGGAGCTCCTACGAGCAGTACTTC.

The V and J genes are TRBV29-1 and TRBJ1-2; no clear D gene. CDR3 length: 13 amino acids. Germline V gene lookup returns CDR1 SQVTM and CDR2 ANQGSEA. The V and J ends lost 2 bases and 7 bases respectively, with 14 bases between them. The CDR3 region has the DNA TGCAGCGTTGAAACGGGAGCTTCTCGTGGCTACACCTTC. The encoded protein is CSVETGASRGYTF.

The V gene is TRBV9, the J gene TRBJ1-1; weak D call: TRBD1 (6 bases). The ends were cut back, 1 base at V and 1 base at J, with 11 bases in the middle. This CDR3 has 15 residues. The germline V gene encodes CDR1 SGDLS and CDR2 YYNGEE. The CDR3 sequence is CASSVSPGQNTEAFF. CDR3 in DNA: TGTGCCAGCAGCGTAAGCCCGGGACAGAACACTGAAGCTTTCTTT.

The chain links TRBV9 to TRBJ2-5, with D possibly being TRBD2 (5 bases). Deletions cut 4 bases from V and 4 bases from J, with 14 bases between. The CDR3 contains 14 residues. From germline, CDR1 is SGDLS and CDR2 YYNGEE. CDR3 nucleotide sequence: TGTGCCAGCAGCACAGAGGGCCAGGTAGAGACCCAGTACTTC. Residues: CASSTEGQVETQYF.

The V gene is TRBV7-8, the J gene TRBJ1-4, with 8 bases that match TRBD1. The germline CDR1 and CDR2 sequences are SGHVS and FQNEAQ. The CDR3 is made up of 15 amino acids. V gave up 4 bases and J gave up 6 bases; unmatched junction bases: 7. CDR3 protein: CASSSNRGSDEKLFF. The CDR3 nucleotides read TGTGCCAGCAGCTCCAACAGGGGGTCGGATGAAAAACTGTTTTTT.

The CDR3 loop is CASTLGSGYEQYF. The CDR3 DNA reads TGTGCCAGCACCCTGGGGTCGGGGTACGAGCAGTACTTC. V gene TRBV28 combines with J gene TRBJ2-7; a possible D gene is TRBD2 (5 bases). CDR3 length: 13 amino acids. Trimming cost V 7 bases and J 4 bases, with 14 bases left between them. The germline V gene has CDR1 MDHEN and CDR2 SYDVKM.

The chain links TRBV18 to TRBJ2-2; 9 nucleotides agree with TRBD2. Germline lookup yields CDR1 KGHSH and CDR2 LQKENI. This CDR3 comprises 16 residues. Losses at the gene ends were 10 bases for V and 4 bases for J; bases not matched to a gene: 13. The CDR3 sequence: CATLPDLAGVTGELFF. The CDR3 DNA reads TGTGCCACCCTTCCGGATTTAGCGGGAGTCACCGGGGAGCTGTTTTTT.

V gene TRBV3-1 (or the pseudogene TRBV3-2) combines with J gene TRBJ1-2; possibly TRBD1 for D (5 bases). Trimming took off 4 bases at V and 4 bases at J, with 16 bases between the two ends. Germline assignment: CDR1 LGHDT and CDR2 YNNKEL (reference sequence). CDR3 length: 15 amino acids. CDR3 sequence reads: CASSPPRGPSYGYTF. The CDR3 DNA follows: TGTGCCAGCAGCCCGCCAAGGGGCCCCAGCTATGGCTACACCTTC.

The rearrangement joins TRBV30 to TRBJ2-3, with 9 bases lining up with TRBD2. The CDR3 covers 16 residues. Trimming cost V 0 bases and J 9 bases; bases outside gene matches: 13. Germline assignment: CDR1 GTSNPN and CDR2 SVGIG (reference sequence). The CDR3, as DNA: TGTGCCTGGAGTGTCGGCTTAGCGGGGGCCAAGGGGACGCAGTATTTT. Protein sequence: CAWSVGLAGAKGTQYF.

V gene TRBV5-6 combines with J gene TRBJ2-7, with D perhaps TRBD1 (8 bases). Germline V gene lookup returns CDR1 SGHDT and CDR2 YYEEEE. CDR3 length: 18 residues. With 4 bases removed from V and 5 bases from J, the gap between germline ends came to 28 bases. CDR3: CASSRTGLRRESGDEQYF. In DNA form, the CDR3 reads TGTGCCAGCAGCAGGACAGGGCTAAGGCGGGAGTCAGGTGACGAGCAGTACTTC.

V gene TRBV20-1 combines with J gene TRBJ2-5; unclear D gene. V shed 2 bases and J shed 5 bases, with 3 bases lying between them. CDR1 DFQATT and CDR2 SNEGSKA come from the germline V gene (reference sequence). This CDR3 region has 10 residues. In DNA, the CDR3 is TGCAGTGCTAGATCGGAGACCCAGTACTTC. Encoded protein: CSARSETQYF.

The CDR3 loop is CSVEGQGVYGYTF. DNA for the CDR3: TGCAGCGTTGAGGGACAGGGGGTATACGGCTACACCTTC. The rearrangement links TRBV29-1 to TRBJ1-2, with TRBD1 matching 11 bases. Germline CDR1 reads SQVTM; CDR2 reads ANQGSEA. V lost 3 bases, J lost 8 bases, and 5 bases stayed unmatched. This CDR3 is 13 amino acids long.

This rearrangement joins TRBV19 to TRBJ1-2, with D perhaps TRBD1 (5 bases). The CDR3 contains 15 residues. Germline V gene data show CDR1 as LNHDA and CDR2 as SQIVND (reference sequence). V dropped 3 bases and J dropped 4 bases, with 15 bases sitting between them. The CDR3, as DNA: TGTGCCAGTAGTATTAACATCCCGACAGCCTATGGCTACACCTTC. Translation gives CASSINIPTAYGYTF.

The V call is TRBV5-1, the J call TRBJ2-2; 7 bases agree with TRBD1. CDR3 size: 14 residues. Trimming cost V 3 bases and J 5 bases; bases outside gene matches: 4. Germline V gives CDR1 SGHRS, CDR2 YFSETQ. The CDR3 bases are TGCGCCAGCAGCTACACAGGGGAAACCGGGGAGCTGTTTTTT. It is translated as CASSYTGETGELFF.

A few counts support this clone. V usage is TRBV5-1 and J usage is TRBJ1-1; 8 nucleotides agree with TRBD1. Losses at the gene ends were 3 bases for V and 4 bases for J; bases not matched to a gene: 5. The CDR3 spans 14 residues. Germline V gene lookup returns CDR1 SGHRS and CDR2 YFSETQ. The CDR3 nucleotides read TGCGCCAGCAGCTCGACAGGGGATATCACTGAAGCTTTCTTT. Protein product: CASSSTGDITEAFF.

The V and J genes are TRBV2 and TRBJ2-5, with a tentative D call TRBD1 (6 bases). In germline, CDR1 is SNHLY, CDR2 FYNNEI. The CDR3 has 14 residues. The germline V and J ends were trimmed by 3 bases and 2 bases, with 10 bases remaining between them. The CDR3 sequence: CASSDWTDQETQYF. CDR3 DNA sequence: TGTGCCAGCAGTGATTGGACAGATCAAGAGACCCAGTACTTC. The variable domain in full, with the rest retrieved from reference TRBV2 and TRBJ2-5, is EPEVTQTPSHQVTQMGQEVILRCVPISNHLYFYWYRQILGQKVEFLVSFYNNEISEKSEIFDDQFSVERPDGSNFTLKIRSTKLEDSAMYFCASSDWTDQETQYFGPGTRLLVL.

The genes are TRBV7-2 and TRBJ2-5, with TRBD1 as a possible D gene (6 bases). Per germline, CDR1 SGHTA and CDR2 FQGNSA. CDR3 length equals 12 residues. V was cut by 5 bases and J by 5 bases, with 9 bases left in between. CDR3 sequence: CASSVTGETQYF. The DNA of the CDR3 is TGTGCCAGCAGCGTTACAGGGGAGACCCAGTACTTC.